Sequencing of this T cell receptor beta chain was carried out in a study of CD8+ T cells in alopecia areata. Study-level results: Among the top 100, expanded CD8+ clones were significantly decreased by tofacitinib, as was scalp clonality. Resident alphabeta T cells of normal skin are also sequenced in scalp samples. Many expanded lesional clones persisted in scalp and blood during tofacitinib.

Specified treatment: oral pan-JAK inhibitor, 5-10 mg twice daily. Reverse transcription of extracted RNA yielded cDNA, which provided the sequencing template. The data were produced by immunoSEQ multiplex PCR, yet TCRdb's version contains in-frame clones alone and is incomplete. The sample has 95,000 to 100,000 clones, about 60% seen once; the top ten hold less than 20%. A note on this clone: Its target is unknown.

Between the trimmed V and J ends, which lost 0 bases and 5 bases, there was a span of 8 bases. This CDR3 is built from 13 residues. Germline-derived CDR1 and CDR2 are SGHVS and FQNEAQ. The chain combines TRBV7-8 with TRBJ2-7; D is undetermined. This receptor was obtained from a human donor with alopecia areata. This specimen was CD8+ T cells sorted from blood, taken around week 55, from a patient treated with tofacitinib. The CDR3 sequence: CASSLARSDEQYF. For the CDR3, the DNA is TGTGCCAGCAGCTTAGCTCGGTCTGACGAGCAGTACTTC.